This T cell receptor (beta chain) was profiled in a study of T cell responses to AZD1222 COVID-19 vaccine. TCRdb's table, derived via immunoSEQ multiplex PCR, lists solely in-frame clones and lacks some. The repertoire consists of just under 150,000 clones, with about 86% occurring once and the leading ten covering about 4.8%. As regards this clone: Its antigen remains unidentified.

The CDR3 spans 14 residues. CDR1 is MNHEY, CDR2 SVGAGI, per germline. V lost 6 bases and J lost 6, with 15 bases in between. Study conclusions and caveats: It should be noted that donors were predominantly white British and more often female, and clonal diversity was possibly underestimated.

Sequencing was performed on peripheral blood, taken 28 days after the second AZD1222 dose. The clonotype comes from an adult who received the AZD1222 COVID-19 vaccine. This sequence joins TRBV6-5 and TRBJ1-5; perhaps TRBD1 as D (5 bases). DNA of the CDR3: TGTGCCAGCAGGACCCAGGGTGACGGTCAGCCCCAGCATTTT. It codes for CASRTQGDGQPQHF.